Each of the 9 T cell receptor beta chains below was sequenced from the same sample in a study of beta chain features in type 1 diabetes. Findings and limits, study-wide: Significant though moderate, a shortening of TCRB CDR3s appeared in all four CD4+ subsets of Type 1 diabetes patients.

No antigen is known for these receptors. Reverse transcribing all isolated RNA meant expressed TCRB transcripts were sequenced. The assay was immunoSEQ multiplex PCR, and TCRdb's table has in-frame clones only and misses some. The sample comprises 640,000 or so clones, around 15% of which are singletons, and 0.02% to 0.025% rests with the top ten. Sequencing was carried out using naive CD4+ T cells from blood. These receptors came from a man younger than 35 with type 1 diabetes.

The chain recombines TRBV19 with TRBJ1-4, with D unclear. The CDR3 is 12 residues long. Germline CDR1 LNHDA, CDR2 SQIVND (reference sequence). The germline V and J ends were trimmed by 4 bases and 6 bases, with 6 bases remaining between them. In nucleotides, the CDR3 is TGTGCCAGTAGTAGGTCGGATGAAAAACTGTTTTTT. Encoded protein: CASSRSDEKLFF.

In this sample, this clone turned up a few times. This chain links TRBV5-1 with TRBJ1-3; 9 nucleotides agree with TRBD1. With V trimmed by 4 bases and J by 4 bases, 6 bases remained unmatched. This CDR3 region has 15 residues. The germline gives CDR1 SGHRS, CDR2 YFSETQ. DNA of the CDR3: TGCGCCAGCAGCGTGCAACAGGGGGCCGGAAACACCATATATTTT. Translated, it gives CASSVQQGAGNTIYF.

The CDR3 nucleotides are TGTGCCAGCAGTGAAGCGCACAGGGTCAGTGGGGCCAACGTCCTGACTTTC. Translated, it gives CASSEAHRVSGANVLTF. The V gene is TRBV2, the J gene TRBJ2-6, with a weak D call TRBD1 (6 bases). V was clipped by 0 bases and J by 3 bases, with 12 bases between them. The germline gives CDR1 SNHLY, CDR2 FYNNEI. This CDR3 has 17 amino acids. Supplemented by reference TRBV2 and TRBJ2-6, the full variable domain reads EPEVTQTPSHQVTQMGQEVILRCVPISNHLYFYWYRQILGQKVEFLVSFYNNEISEKSEIFDDQFSVERPDGSNFTLKIRSTKLEDSAMYFCASSEAHRVSGANVLTFGAGSRLTVL.

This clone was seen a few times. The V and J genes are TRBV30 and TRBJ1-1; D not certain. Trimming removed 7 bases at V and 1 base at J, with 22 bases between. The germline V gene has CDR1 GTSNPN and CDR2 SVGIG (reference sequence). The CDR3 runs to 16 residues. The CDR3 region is CALLVQSGLQNTEAFF. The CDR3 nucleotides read TGTGCCTTACTTGTTCAGTCCGGGCTTCAGAACACTGAAGCTTTCTTT.

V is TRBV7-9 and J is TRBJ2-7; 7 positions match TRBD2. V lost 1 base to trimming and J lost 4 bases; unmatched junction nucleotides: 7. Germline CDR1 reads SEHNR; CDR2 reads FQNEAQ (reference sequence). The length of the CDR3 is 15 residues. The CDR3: CASSLGQGGNYEQYF. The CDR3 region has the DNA TGTGCCAGCAGCTTAGGCCAGGGAGGGAATTACGAGCAGTACTTC. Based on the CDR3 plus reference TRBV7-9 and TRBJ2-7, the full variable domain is DTGVSQNPRHKITKRGQNVTFRCDPISEHNRLYWYRQTLGQGPEFLTYFQNEAQLEKSRLLSDRFSAERPKGSFSTLEIQRTEQGDSAMYLCASSLGQGGNYEQYFGPGTRLTVT.

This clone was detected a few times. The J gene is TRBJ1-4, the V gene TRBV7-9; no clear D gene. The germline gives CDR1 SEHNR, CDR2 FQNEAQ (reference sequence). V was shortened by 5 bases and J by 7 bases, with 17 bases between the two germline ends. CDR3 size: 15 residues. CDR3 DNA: TGTGCCAGCAGCGTTGGGGTCTCAACCGGTGAAAAACTGTTTTTT. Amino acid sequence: CASSVGVSTGEKLFF.

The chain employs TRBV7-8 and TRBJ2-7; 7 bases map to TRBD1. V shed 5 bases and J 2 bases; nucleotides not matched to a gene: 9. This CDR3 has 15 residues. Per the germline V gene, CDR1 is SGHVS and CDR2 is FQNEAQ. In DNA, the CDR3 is TGTGCCAGCAGCCCCGACAGGGTCCGAACCTACGAGCAGTACTTC. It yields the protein CASSPDRVRTYEQYF.

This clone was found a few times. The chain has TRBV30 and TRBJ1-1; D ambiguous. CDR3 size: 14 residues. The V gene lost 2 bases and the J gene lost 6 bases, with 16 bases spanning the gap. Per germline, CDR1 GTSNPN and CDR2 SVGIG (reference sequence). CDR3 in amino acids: CAWSPLPRASEAFF. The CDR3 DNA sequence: TGTGCCTGGAGTCCTCTCCCTCGGGCTTCTGAAGCTTTCTTT. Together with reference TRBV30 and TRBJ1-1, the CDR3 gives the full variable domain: SQTIHQWPATLVQPVGSPLSLECTVEGTSNPNLYWYRQAAGRGLQLLFYSVGIGQISSEVPQNLSASRPQDRQFILSSKKLLLSDSGFYLCAWSPLPRASEAFFGQGTRLTVV.

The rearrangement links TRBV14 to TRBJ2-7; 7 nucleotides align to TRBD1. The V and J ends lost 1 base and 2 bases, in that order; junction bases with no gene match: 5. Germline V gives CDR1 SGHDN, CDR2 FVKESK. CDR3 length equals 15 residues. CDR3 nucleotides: TGTGCCAGCAGCCAAGTTTGGGACAGACCCTACGAGCAGTACTTC. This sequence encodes CASSQVWDRPYEQYF.